These 5 T cell receptor beta chains originate from one sample sequenced in a study of blood T cell repertoires in COVID-19 (dated by TCRdb to 2018 to 2020). Preparation of the library involved the immunoSEQ multiplex PCR assay. TCRdb provides this immuneACCESS table in a form limited to in-frame rearrangements. Some clones are lacking; in checked studies, under half of them reflect an unresolved V gene, and why the rest are absent is not known. Present in this sample are a few hundred thousand clones, around 85% of which were seen just once. The ten largest clones capture over 1.5% of the sample. Sample: PBMCs or T cells enriched from blood (not recorded which). These receptors were collected from a woman between 45 and 60 years old who had recovered from COVID-19.

The chain employs TRBV28 and TRBJ1-4, with 8 bases that match TRBD1. The CDR3 spans 14 residues. Germline CDR1 MDHEN, CDR2 SYDVKM. V was pared by 5 bases and J by 7 bases, with 6 bases of the junction left unmatched. DNA for the CDR3: TGTGCCAGCAGTCTTCAGGGGGCGGGTGAAAAACTGTTTTTT. It yields the protein CASSLQGAGEKLFF.

V usage is TRBV12-3 or TRBV12-4 and J usage is TRBJ2-3; D may be TRBD2 (5 bases). The CDR3 spans 13 residues. V dropped 6 bases and J dropped 9 bases, with 16 bases sitting between them. CDR3 coding DNA: TGTGCCAGCAGCCAACAGCGGTCGGGCACGCAGTATTTT. This gives the protein CASSQQRSGTQYF.

J is TRBJ2-1 and V is TRBV9; 11 positions agree with TRBD2. Germline CDR1 and CDR2: SGDLS and YYNGEE. The J segment lost 8 bases and the V segment lost 0 bases, leaving 16 bases of the junction unmatched. The CDR3 has 19 amino acids. CDR3 DNA sequence: TGTGCCAGCAGCGTAGGGACAGGTACTAGCGGGAGTTGGTTCGATGAGCAGTTCTTC. This codes for CASSVGTGTSGSWFDEQFF. Full variable domain (rest looked up from reference TRBV9 and TRBJ2-1): DSGVTQTPKHLITATGQRVTLRCSPRSGDLSVYWYQQSLDQGLQFLIQYYNGEERAKGNILERFSAQQFPDLHSELNLSSLELGDSALYFCASSVGTGTSGSWFDEQFFGPGTRLTVL.

This clone was counted between two and nine times. In nucleotides, the CDR3 is TGCGCCAGCAGCTTATACAGTGCCTACGAGCAGTACTTC. Translating it yields CASSLYSAYEQYF. V and J are TRBV5-1 and TRBJ2-7; D unresolved. Germline V gene lookup returns CDR1 SGHRS and CDR2 YFSETQ. Trimming removed 2 bases from V and 2 bases from J, with 8 bases in between. The CDR3 consists of 13 residues.

The rearrangement links TRBV5-5 to TRBJ2-1; maybe TRBD2 (5 bases). The CDR3 has 14 residues. Trimming shortened V by 5 bases and J by 5 bases, and 14 bases separated the two germline ends. Germline V gene sequence: CDR1 SGHKS, CDR2 YYEKEE (reference sequence). CDR3 region: CASSFAWGDNEQFF. The CDR3 bases are TGTGCCAGCAGTTTTGCATGGGGAGACAATGAGCAGTTCTTC.